The present entry profiles one T cell receptor beta chain with its context. The data belong to a study of control samples from healthy donors and cancer patients. Libraries were prepared by immunoSEQ multiplex PCR; TCRdb keeps only in-frame clonotypes and omits some of them. This table has 200,000 to 250,000 clones, around 94% appearing once. This CDR3 is 13 amino acids long. V was cut by 8 bases and J by 0 bases, with 5 bases left in between. Sample: blood. This receptor was obtained from a man between 45 and 60 years old in good health. This rearrangement joins TRBV12-3 or TRBV12-4 to TRBJ1-6; D gene ambiguous. The CDR3 protein is CASVSSYNSPLHF. The CDR3 nucleotides are TGTGCCAGCGTAAGCTCCTATAATTCACCCCTCCACTTT.